A selection of T cell receptor beta chains follows, all from one sample in a study of blood T cell repertoires in COVID-19. TCRdb keeps only in-frame clones here, not all; method: immunoSEQ multiplex PCR. This table holds around 270,000 clones, 70% to 90% found once. The sample was PBMCs or T cells enriched from blood (not recorded which). The receptors shown here come from a woman under 40 who had recovered from COVID-19. CDR3s include the opening cysteine and the closing phenylalanine or tryptophan. Each record gives: CDR3 protein, clone size, J gene, V gene. Expanded clones get a size class; other rows say once, few or many, or leave the size out.

CDR3: CASSRNRDNEQFF; size: .; J: TRBJ2-1; V: TRBV7-2
CDR3: CASSFTGGGDTEAFF; size: .; J: TRBJ1-1; V: TRBV5-8
CDR3: CASSLRAAGQETQYF; size: .; J: TRBJ2-5; V: TRBV11-2
CDR3: CAIRAGTGGPYGYTF; size: .; J: TRBJ1-2; V: TRBV10-3
CDR3: CASSFDRGPDEQFF; size: .; J: TRBJ2-1; V: TRBV11-2
CDR3: CASSFPSVPGNYGYTF; size: .; J: TRBJ1-2; V: TRBV5-4
CDR3: CASSRDRLTLWGQGHGYTF; size: .; J: TRBJ1-2; V: TRBV27
CDR3: CASSQGGAGELFF; size: .; J: TRBJ2-2; V: TRBV14
CDR3: CASSQDGGYQPQHF; size: .; J: TRBJ1-5; V: TRBV3-1/TRBV3-2
CDR3: CASSPGGNTEAFF; size: .; J: TRBJ1-1; V: TRBV9
CDR3: CASSLSPGTGSGYTF; size: .; J: TRBJ1-2; V: TRBV27
CDR3: CASSLAPGGPVGGETQYF; size: .; J: TRBJ2-5; V: TRBV5-1
CDR3: CASSSTGVLNEKLFF; size: .; J: TRBJ1-4; V: TRBV5-1
CDR3: CAWSGSGRSSYNEQFF; size: once; J: TRBJ2-1; V: TRBV30
CDR3: CASTDRAGGNQPQHF; size: .; J: TRBJ1-5; V: TRBV6-6
CDR3: CASRENRGNTEAFF; size: few; J: TRBJ1-1; V: TRBV25-1
CDR3: CASSSAQGSSYNSPLHF; size: .; J: TRBJ1-6; V: TRBV5-4
CDR3: CASSEISGGPYNEQFF; size: .; J: TRBJ2-1; V: TRBV28
CDR3: CASSQVARGMRETQYF; size: many; J: TRBJ2-5; V: TRBV4-1
CDR3: CASSKEGTGATNEKLFF; size: .; J: TRBJ1-4; V: TRBV21-1
CDR3: CASTEGAAVSLIYNEQFF; size: .; J: TRBJ2-1; V: TRBV7-2
CDR3: CASGRGEQYF; size: few; J: TRBJ2-7; V: TRBV7-9